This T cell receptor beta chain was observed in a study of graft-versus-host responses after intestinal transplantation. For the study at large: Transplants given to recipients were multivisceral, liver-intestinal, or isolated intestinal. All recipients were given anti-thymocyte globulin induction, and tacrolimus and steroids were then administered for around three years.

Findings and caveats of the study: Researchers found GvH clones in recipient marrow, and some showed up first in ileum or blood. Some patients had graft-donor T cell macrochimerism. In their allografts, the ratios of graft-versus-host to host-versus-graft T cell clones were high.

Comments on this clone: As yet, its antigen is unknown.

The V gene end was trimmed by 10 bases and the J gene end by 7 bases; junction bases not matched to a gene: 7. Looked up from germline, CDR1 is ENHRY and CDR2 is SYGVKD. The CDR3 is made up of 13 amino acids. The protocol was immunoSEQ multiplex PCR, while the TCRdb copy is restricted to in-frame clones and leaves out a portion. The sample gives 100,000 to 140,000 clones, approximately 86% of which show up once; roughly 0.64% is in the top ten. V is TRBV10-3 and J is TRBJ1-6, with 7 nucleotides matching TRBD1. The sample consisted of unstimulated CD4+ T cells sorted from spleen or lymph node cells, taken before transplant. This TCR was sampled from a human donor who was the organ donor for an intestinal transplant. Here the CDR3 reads CATRDRLNSPLHF. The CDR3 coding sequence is TGTGCCACCCGGGACAGATTGAATTCACCCCTCCACTTT.